This passage covers 18 T cell receptor beta chains from one sample sequenced in a study of control samples from healthy donors and cancer patients. The table came from immunoSEQ multiplex PCR; TCRdb's copy has only in-frame clones and leaves some out. Among roughly 86,000 clones, more than 80% were seen once, and the ten largest hold around 1.4%. Sequencing input: blood. These receptor sequences come from a woman aged 25 to 39 in good health.

The chain combines TRBV5-1 with TRBJ2-5, with 8 bases matching TRBD1. This CDR3 has 14 residues. The ends lost 4 bases at V and 4 bases at J; junction bases unmatched: 6. Germline V gene data show CDR1 as SGHRS and CDR2 as YFSETQ. CDR3 amino acids: CASSTRTGLETQYF. Written as DNA, the CDR3 is TGCGCCAGCAGCACCCGGACAGGGTTAGAGACCCAGTACTTC.

V and J are TRBV5-1 and TRBJ2-1, with D possibly TRBD1 on 5 matching bases. V was shortened by 1 base and J by 2 bases, with 10 bases between the two germline ends. This CDR3 has 15 amino acids. The germline V gene has CDR1 SGHRS and CDR2 YFSETQ. The CDR3 is CASSLSQAAYNEQFF. As DNA, the CDR3 is TGCGCCAGCAGCTTGTCACAGGCCGCCTACAATGAGCAGTTCTTC.

The gene calls are TRBV3-1 (or the pseudogene TRBV3-2) and TRBJ2-7; 10 bases are shared with TRBD1. The CDR3 consists of 15 residues. In germline, CDR1 is LGHDT, CDR2 YNNKEL (reference sequence). Trimming at V came to 4 bases and at J to 6 bases, leaving 9 bases not matched to a gene. For the CDR3, the DNA is TGTGCCAGCAGCCGATTCCGGGACAGGGGCTTCGAGCAGTACTTC. This gives the protein CASSRFRDRGFEQYF.

This clone was picked up one time. The chain is built from TRBV6-6 and TRBJ1-1; D ambiguous. The CDR3 runs 13 residues. The germline V gene has CDR1 MNHNY and CDR2 SVGAGI (reference sequence). V was pared by 4 bases and J by 1 base, with 7 bases between. For the CDR3, the DNA is TGTGCCAGCAGTTCTCTAGGGAACACTGAAGCTTTCTTT. This encodes CASSSLGNTEAFF.

CDR3 in DNA: TGTGCCAGCAAGGGGGGTGCGGCTCAGGACGAGCAGTACTTC. It specifies CASKGGAAQDEQYF. The J gene is TRBJ2-7, the V gene TRBV6-5; D may be TRBD1 or TRBD2 (6 bases each). The germline V and J ends were trimmed by 7 bases and 5 bases, with 18 bases remaining between them. The CDR3 covers 14 residues. Germline V gives CDR1 MNHEY, CDR2 SVGAGI.

J is TRBJ2-7 and V is TRBV19; 10 bases map to TRBD1. J was trimmed by 4 bases and V by 3 bases; bases with no gene match: 3. Germline V gene sequence: CDR1 LNHDA, CDR2 SQIVND (reference sequence). CDR3 length: 14 residues. This chain's CDR3 is CASSIEDRGYEQYF. For the CDR3, the DNA is TGTGCCAGTAGTATTGAGGACAGGGGGTACGAGCAGTACTTC.

Here the CDR3 DNA reads TGTGCCAGCAGCTTGACAGGGGGCGAGAACACTGAAGCTTTCTTT. Its protein product is CASSLTGGENTEAFF. The rearrangement uses TRBV11-3 and TRBJ1-1; 10 nucleotides line up with TRBD1. V dropped 3 bases and J dropped 1; count of bases not matched to a gene: 2. Per germline, CDR1 SGHNT and CDR2 YENEEA. The CDR3 is 15 residues long.

The chain uses TRBV7-8 and TRBJ1-2; 7 bases agree with TRBD1. The length of the CDR3 is 13 residues. V trimming: 0 bases; J trimming: 12 bases; junction bases outside the gene matches: 7. Germline V lookup: CDR1 SGHVS, CDR2 FQNEAQ. CDR3: CASSLAPGQLDTF. The CDR3 DNA sequence: TGTGCCAGCAGCTTAGCGCCGGGACAGCTAGACACCTTC.

The rearrangement links TRBV5-1 to TRBJ1-1; D is perhaps TRBD1 (5 bases). CDR1 and CDR2 from the germline V gene are SGHRS and YFSETQ. Trimming cost V 0 bases and J 5 bases, with 11 bases left between them. CDR3 size: 14 residues. CDR3 DNA sequence: TGCGCCAGCAGCTTGGGGGCCGGGGGTACTGAAGCTTTCTTT. It encodes CASSLGAGGTEAFF.

V is TRBV5-1 and J is TRBJ2-3; 12 bases align to TRBD2. CDR1 and CDR2 (germline): SGHRS, YFSETQ. V gave up 1 base and J gave up 4 bases; unmatched junction bases: 7. The CDR3 sequence is 17 residues long. CDR3 residues: CASSLRPSGGAPDTQYF. The DNA of the CDR3 is TGCGCCAGCAGCTTGCGCCCTAGCGGGGGGGCCCCAGATACGCAGTATTTT.

This chain connects TRBV6-4 to TRBJ2-2; TRBD2 matches 7 bases. CDR3 length: 14 residues. Germline CDR1 is MRHNA and CDR2 is SNTAGT. V gave up 6 bases and J gave up 3 bases; unmatched junction bases: 4. The CDR3 reads CASSAGEDTGELFF. The CDR3 DNA sequence: TGTGCCAGCAGCGCGGGAGAGGACACCGGGGAGCTGTTTTTT.

The rearrangement uses TRBV19 and TRBJ2-3, with D possibly matching TRBD2 (6 bases). The CDR3 is made up of 13 amino acids. V lost 5 bases to trimming and J lost 5 bases, with 11 bases between them. The germline CDR1 and CDR2 sequences are LNHDA and SQIVND (reference sequence). The CDR3 coding sequence is TGTGCCAGTAGTGGCGGGATACTAGATACGCAGTATTTT. Protein sequence: CASSGGILDTQYF.

The V call is TRBV12-5, the J call TRBJ1-4; D is possibly TRBD1 (5 bases). There are 16 residues in the CDR3. Germline V CDR1 and CDR2: LGHNT, FRNRAP. V gave up 0 bases and J gave up 5 bases, with 13 bases separating them. Written as DNA, the CDR3 is TGTGCTAGTGGTTTGGTCCCCGGGACTCAAAATGAAAAACTGTTTTTT. Its translation: CASGLVPGTQNEKLFF. Complete variable domain (other parts from reference TRBV12-5 and TRBJ1-4): DARVTQTPRHKVTEMGQEVTMRCQPILGHNTVFWYRQTMMQGLELLAYFRNRAPLDDSGMPKDRFSAEMPDATLATLKIQPSEPRDSAVYFCASGLVPGTQNEKLFFGSGTQLSVL.

The chain recombines TRBV1 with TRBJ2-3; the table calls TRBD1, which could not be checked here. TRBV1 is annotated as a pseudogene. There are 16 residues in the CDR3. The CDR3 DNA reads as TGCACCAGCAGCCACCCTAGGACAGGTTCGAACCAAAGGCAGTATTTT. This translates into CTSSHPRTGSNQRQYF.

A few counts support this clone. This rearrangement joins TRBV28 to TRBJ1-6, with 7 bases aligning to TRBD1. J gave up 0 bases and V 6 bases, and 8 bases lay outside the gene matches. Germline V gene lookup returns CDR1 MDHEN and CDR2 SYDVKM. This CDR3 has 17 amino acids. The CDR3: CASRSTGVSSYNSPLHF. The DNA for the CDR3 is TGTGCCAGCAGATCTACAGGGGTCAGCTCCTATAATTCACCCCTCCACTTT.

The chain is built from TRBV19 and TRBJ2-1; TRBD1 is a possible D gene (5 bases). Germline lookup yields CDR1 LNHDA and CDR2 SQIVND (reference sequence). V lost 5 bases, J lost 2 bases, and 10 bases lay in between. The CDR3 loop spans 14 amino acids. The DNA for the CDR3 is TGTGCCAGTAGTCTGTCAGGGACCTACAATGAGCAGTTCTTC. Amino acids: CASSLSGTYNEQFF.

The chain combines TRBV4-1 with TRBJ1-5, with no clear D. Trimming removed 1 base at V and 6 bases at J, with 10 bases between. The CDR3 runs 14 residues. Germline loops: CDR1 MGHRA, CDR2 YSYEKL. CDR3 amino acids: CASSQGERFQPQHF. For the CDR3, the DNA is TGCGCCAGCAGCCAAGGGGAGCGGTTTCAGCCCCAGCATTTT.

In nucleotides, the CDR3 is TGTGCCAGCAGTCCGCGGACGGGTAATGAAAAACTGTTTTTT. Translating it yields CASSPRTGNEKLFF. The chain has TRBV28 and TRBJ1-4, with D unresolved. CDR1 and CDR2 (germline): MDHEN, SYDVKM. V dropped 5 bases and J dropped 4 bases, with 11 bases sitting between them. The CDR3 runs to 14 residues.